Each of the 21 T cell receptor beta chains below was sequenced from the same sample in a study of OX40 agonist ivuxolimab in advanced cancers. The method was immunoSEQ multiplex PCR; TCRdb's version includes in-frame clones alone and lacks a portion of them. This table has around 70,000 clones, around 90% appearing once. The sequenced sample was CD4+ or CD8+ T cells sorted from blood, obtained in a trial of the OX40 agonist ivuxolimab. Source of these receptors: an adult with an advanced solid tumor such as melanoma, head and neck, liver or kidney cancer.

J is TRBJ2-2 and V is TRBV5-1; D is uncertain. This CDR3 spans 15 amino acids. Germline V gene data show CDR1 as SGHRS and CDR2 as YFSETQ. Trimming took off 0 bases at V and 0 bases at J, with 6 bases between the two ends. The CDR3 region has the DNA TGCGCCAGCAGCTTGGAAGGGCCGAACACCGGGGAGCTGTTTTTT. Translating gives CASSLEGPNTGELFF.

This chain connects TRBV5-4 to TRBJ2-7; D remains ambiguous. The germline gives CDR1 SGHNT, CDR2 YYREEE (reference sequence). V lost 1 base and J 3 bases, leaving 8 bases between the germline ends. The CDR3 has 13 residues. CDR3 nucleotide sequence: TGTGCCAGCAGCTTGAGCATAGACTACGAGCAGTACTTC. Encoded protein: CASSLSIDYEQYF.

The chain is built from TRBV5-1 and TRBJ1-1; D may be TRBD1 (5 bases). Per germline, CDR1 SGHRS and CDR2 YFSETQ. V gave up 4 bases and J gave up 6 bases, with 13 bases separating them. The CDR3 loop spans 13 amino acids. This chain's CDR3 is CASSRGLEAEAFF. The CDR3, as DNA: TGCGCCAGCAGCAGGGGACTAGAGGCTGAAGCTTTCTTT.

The genes are TRBV6-1 and TRBJ1-5; 7 positions agree with TRBD1. V was clipped by 4 bases and J by 5 bases; unmatched bases: 14. The CDR3 loop spans 17 amino acids. Germline V gene sequence: CDR1 MNHNS, CDR2 SASEGT. CDR3 in amino acids: CASSGPKDRVGDQPQHF. The CDR3 DNA follows: TGTGCCAGCAGTGGACCTAAAGACAGGGTAGGGGATCAGCCCCAGCATTTT.

Note on this clone: One end of the junction is discordant with germline, which a read error may explain. The chain combines TRBV7-2 with TRBJ1-6; D unresolved. The CDR3 is made up of 13 amino acids. The germline V gene encodes CDR1 SGHTA and CDR2 FQGNSA. CDR3 loop: CASSLVQTSALHF. The DNA of the CDR3 is TGTGCCAGCAGCTTAGTACAGACTTCAGCCCTCCACTTT.

The rearrangement joins TRBV6-5 to TRBJ1-1; no firm D call. CDR1 is MNHEY, CDR2 SVGAGI, per germline. The V end lost 0 bases, the J end lost 0 bases, and 11 bases lay between the germline ends. The length of the CDR3 is 16 residues. The CDR3 region has the DNA TGTGCCAGCAGTTACTCGAGGGCACACATGAACACTGAAGCTTTCTTT. Protein product: CASSYSRAHMNTEAFF.

This chain joins TRBV7-8 and TRBJ2-7; 14 bases agree with TRBD2. The CDR3 sequence is 17 residues long. V shed 5 bases and J 4 bases; nucleotides not matched to a gene: 10. CDR1 is SGHVS and CDR2 is FQNEAQ in the germline V gene. The CDR3 reads CASSPGTSGSLKYEQYF. In nucleotides, the CDR3 is TGTGCCAGCAGCCCGGGGACTAGCGGGAGTTTAAAATACGAGCAGTACTTC.

The CDR3 DNA sequence: TGCGCCAGCGGGGACACCGCAGATACGCAGTATTTT. Encoded protein: CASGDTADTQYF. The chain is built from TRBV5-1 and TRBJ2-3; tentatively, D is TRBD1 (6 bases). The germline CDR1 and CDR2 sequences are SGHRS and YFSETQ. The length of the CDR3 is 12 residues. V was trimmed by 7 bases and J by 4 bases, leaving 10 bases between them.

The chain uses TRBV6-6 and TRBJ2-2, with 7 bases fitting TRBD2. This CDR3 has 16 residues. Germline V CDR1 and CDR2: MNHNY, SVGAGI (reference sequence). Trimming at V came to 7 bases and at J to 5 bases, leaving 13 bases not matched to a gene. The CDR3 here is CASTDLGRADTGELFF. The DNA of the CDR3 is TGTGCCAGCACCGACCTTGGGAGGGCCGATACCGGGGAGCTGTTTTTT.

J is TRBJ2-4 and V is TRBV19; tentative D call: TRBD2 (5 bases). The CDR3 consists of 20 residues. Germline loops: CDR1 LNHDA, CDR2 SQIVND (reference sequence). V gave up 0 bases and J gave up 2 bases, with 23 bases separating them. Here the CDR3 reads CASSIEDPGGQTPSKNIQYF. CDR3 DNA sequence: TGTGCCAGTAGTATAGAGGACCCGGGCGGGCAAACTCCTTCCAAAAACATTCAGTACTTC.

This chain joins TRBV30 and TRBJ1-1; D gene uncertain. The CDR3 runs 11 residues. Per germline, CDR1 GTSNPN and CDR2 SVGIG (reference sequence). V was cut by 4 bases and J by 6 bases, with 9 bases left in between. The CDR3 spells CAWTEVAEAFF. CDR3 sequence (DNA): TGTGCCTGGACTGAGGTCGCTGAAGCTTTCTTT.

This chain links TRBV19 with TRBJ2-5; TRBD1 matches at 7 bases. Trimming removed 4 bases from V and 5 bases from J; junction bases left unmatched: 16. The CDR3 totals 17 residues. Germline CDR1 is LNHDA and CDR2 is SQIVND (reference sequence). The DNA for the CDR3 is TGTGCCAGTAGTACAGGATCTGGGACAGCCCAAAGGGAGACCCAGTACTTC. It encodes CASSTGSGTAQRETQYF.

The chain uses TRBV7-8 and TRBJ1-1; no clear D gene. V was clipped by 2 bases and J by 0 bases, with 16 bases between them. The germline V gene has CDR1 SGHVS and CDR2 FQNEAQ. The CDR3 extends over 17 amino acids. The DNA of the CDR3 is TGTGCCAGCAGCTTAAGTAGAGCACTTGGCATGAACACTGAAGCTTTCTTT. Translating it yields CASSLSRALGMNTEAFF.

On this clone itself: At one boundary the junction diverges from the germline segment, which might be a read error. The chain recombines TRBV30 with TRBJ2-3; TRBD2 matches 9 bases. Per germline, CDR1 GTSNPN and CDR2 SVGIG (reference sequence). The CDR3 runs to 14 residues. The CDR3 nucleotides are TGTGCTTCGAGGGCGGGAGGGAGCAGAGATACGCAGTATTTT. Its translation is CASRAGGSRDTQYF. Filled out from reference TRBV30 and TRBJ2-3, the complete variable domain reads SQTIHQWPATLVQPVGSPLSLECTVEGTSNPNLYWYRQAAGRGLQLLFYSVGIGQISSEVPQNLSASRPQDRQFILSSKKLLLSDSGFYLCASRAGGSRDTQYFGPGTRLTVL.

The CDR3 reads CASSFGGSSGNTIYF. The CDR3 DNA sequence: TGTGCCAGCAGCTTCGGAGGGAGCTCTGGAAACACCATATATTTT. The chain employs TRBV5-6 and TRBJ1-3; D is undetermined. CDR1 is SGHDT and CDR2 is YYEEEE in the germline V gene. Trimming left V 2 bases short and J 0 bases short, with 9 bases between. CDR3 length: 15 residues. Filled out from reference TRBV5-6 and TRBJ1-3, the complete variable domain reads DAGVTQSPTHLIKTRGQQVTLRCSPKSGHDTVSWYQQALGQGPQFIFQYYEEEERQRGNFPDRFSGHQFPNYSSELNVNALLLGDSALYLCASSFGGSSGNTIYFGEGSWLTVV.

The genes are TRBV5-5 and TRBJ2-3, with TRBD2 as a possible D gene (6 bases). The CDR3 sequence is 16 residues long. V lost 4 bases and J lost 0, with 15 bases in between. CDR1 SGHKS and CDR2 YYEKEE come from the germline V gene (reference sequence). CDR3 amino acids: CASSPTAGRSTDTQYF. The CDR3 DNA sequence: TGTGCCAGCAGCCCCACCGCGGGGAGAAGCACAGATACGCAGTATTTT. Using reference TRBV5-5 and TRBJ2-3 for the parts outside the CDR3, the full variable domain is DAGVTQSPTHLIKTRGQQVTLRCSPISGHKSVSWYQQVLGQGPQFIFQYYEKEERGRGNFPDRFSARQFPNYSSELNVNALLLGDSALYLCASSPTAGRSTDTQYFGPGTRLTVL.

V usage is TRBV28 and J usage is TRBJ1-1, with D tentatively TRBD1 (6 bases). CDR1 is MDHEN, CDR2 SYDVKM, per germline. Trimming took off 5 bases at V and 1 base at J, with 14 bases between the two ends. This CDR3 is 15 amino acids long. The DNA for the CDR3 is TGTGCCAGCAGTCCCTCCCGAGGGGGGAACACTGAAGCTTTCTTT. It translates to CASSPSRGGNTEAFF.

This clone has a handful of counts. Here the CDR3 DNA reads TGTGCCAGCAGTTTACCCACAGAGATCACAGATACGCAGTATTTT. Residues: CASSLPTEITDTQYF. V and J are TRBV28 and TRBJ2-3, with D unresolved. From germline, CDR1 is MDHEN and CDR2 SYDVKM. The length of the CDR3 is 15 residues. Trimming shortened V by 2 bases and J by 2 bases, and 11 bases separated the two germline ends.

The chain uses TRBV6-9 and TRBJ1-3; the D gene is possibly TRBD1 (6 bases). The length of the CDR3 is 15 residues. The germline V gene encodes CDR1 MNHGY and CDR2 SVAAGI. V lost 6 bases and J 2 bases, leaving 14 bases between the germline ends. The CDR3: CASSYRTAAGNTIYF. The CDR3 DNA reads as TGTGCCAGCAGCTATCGGACAGCTGCTGGAAACACCATATATTTT.

The chain couples TRBV5-1 to TRBJ2-1, with D possibly TRBD2 on 7 matching bases. Germline lookup yields CDR1 SGHRS and CDR2 YFSETQ. This CDR3 comprises 16 residues. Trimming cost V 0 bases and J 7 bases, with 17 bases left between them. The CDR3 protein is CASSLAPGGGSNEQFF. DNA of the CDR3: TGCGCCAGCAGCTTGGCCCCGGGGGGCGGGTCGAATGAGCAGTTCTTC.

The chain couples TRBV6-6 to TRBJ1-5, with 7 bases matching TRBD1. In germline, CDR1 is MNHNY, CDR2 SVGAGI (reference sequence). There are 15 residues in the CDR3. With V trimmed by 2 bases and J by 6 bases, 7 bases remained unmatched. The chain's CDR3 is CASSYEQGSGQPQHF. DNA of the CDR3: TGTGCCAGCAGTTACGAACAGGGGAGCGGTCAGCCCCAGCATTTT.